The 25 T cell receptor beta chains below all came from one sample that was sequenced in a study of cytomegalovirus exposure and HLA in healthy donors. Data came from immunoSEQ multiplex PCR; TCRdb stores just in-frame clones and leaves some out. The sample shows 150,000 or so clones, 94% of them seen only once. The sample consisted of PBMCs. The receptors were sampled from a man aged 18 to 30 in good health and CMV-seropositive.

V is TRBV6-1 and J is TRBJ2-5; tentatively, D is TRBD1 (6 bases). This CDR3 comprises 16 residues. Per germline, CDR1 MNHNS and CDR2 SASEGT. Trimming stripped 1 base from V and 1 base from J, with 13 bases between. Here the CDR3 reads CASSEEVGGSQETQYF. As DNA, the CDR3 is TGTGCCAGCAGTGAAGAGGTAGGGGGAAGCCAAGAGACCCAGTACTTC.

The rearrangement uses TRBV5-6 and TRBJ1-1; D is undetermined. Trimming cost V 6 bases and J 2 bases, with 14 bases left between them. CDR3 size: 14 residues. Germline values: CDR1 SGHDT, CDR2 YYEEEE. CDR3 region: CASNLMVSNTEAFF. For the CDR3, the DNA is TGTGCCAGCAACCTGATGGTTAGTAACACTGAAGCTTTCTTT.

The chain couples TRBV5-8 to TRBJ2-2, with 10 bases identical to TRBD1. The CDR3 has 17 amino acids. The germline CDR1 and CDR2 sequences are SGHTS and YDEGEE. Trimming cost V 3 bases and J 6 bases; bases outside gene matches: 11. The CDR3 nucleotides are TGTGCCAGCAGCTCCGGGACAGGGGATTCTTCACCCGGGGAGCTGTTTTTT. This translates into CASSSGTGDSSPGELFF.

This sequence joins TRBV18 and TRBJ2-7; TRBD1 agrees at 10 bases. The CDR3 consists of 17 residues. V was pared by 3 bases and J by 2 bases, with 10 bases of the junction left unmatched. The germline CDR1 and CDR2 sequences are KGHSH and LQKENI. The CDR3 here is CASSPYTGTGVPYEQYF. The CDR3 region has the DNA TGTGCCAGCTCACCTTACACCGGGACAGGGGTACCCTACGAGCAGTACTTC.

The genes are TRBV10-3 and TRBJ2-2, with 10 bases aligning to TRBD2. This CDR3 is 14 amino acids long. V trimming: 10 bases; J trimming: 6 bases; junction bases outside the gene matches: 8. Germline V lookup: CDR1 ENHRY, CDR2 SYGVKD. The CDR3 DNA is TGTGCCACCGAGCGGGAGGGCCCGGCCGGGGAGCTGTTTTTT. This codes for CATEREGPAGELFF.

The V call is TRBV14, the J call TRBJ2-5; D unresolved. Per the germline V gene, CDR1 is SGHDN and CDR2 is FVKESK. V lost 3 bases and J 3 bases, leaving 8 bases between the germline ends. The CDR3 covers 13 residues. CDR3 sequence (DNA): TGTGCCAGCAGCCATGACACGGAAGAGACCCAGTACTTC. It specifies CASSHDTEETQYF.

Concerning this clone: Other DNA sequences of this sample code for an identical CDR3. The rearrangement links TRBV5-4 to TRBJ1-5, with D possibly being TRBD1 (5 bases). Per the germline V gene, CDR1 is SGHNT and CDR2 is YYREEE (reference sequence). This CDR3 spans 14 amino acids. Trimming took off 0 bases at V and 3 bases at J, with 7 bases between the two ends. CDR3 DNA sequence: TGTGCCAGCAGCTTGGGGGGCACCAATCAGCCCCAGCATTTT. Its translation is CASSLGGTNQPQHF.

The J gene is TRBJ2-3, the V gene TRBV7-6; 8 bases are shared with TRBD2. This CDR3 contains 15 residues. Per germline, CDR1 SGHVS and CDR2 FNYEAQ. The V segment lost 4 bases and the J segment 0 bases; nucleotides outside the gene matches: 3. This chain's CDR3 is CASSSSSGSTDTQYF. In DNA form, the CDR3 reads TGTGCCAGCAGCTCGTCTAGCGGGAGCACAGATACGCAGTATTTT. Full variable domain (outside the CDR3, taken from reference TRBV7-6 and TRBJ2-3): GAGVSQSPRYKVTKRGQDVALRCDPISGHVSLYWYRQALGQGPEFLTYFNYEAQQDKSGLPNDRFSAERPEGSISTLTIQRTEQRDSAMYRCASSSSSGSTDTQYFGPGTRLTVL.

The chain couples TRBV2 to TRBJ2-7, with TRBD2 matching 9 bases. CDR3 length: 13 residues. Per the germline V gene, CDR1 is SNHLY and CDR2 is FYNNEI. J lost 0 bases, V lost 8 bases, and 2 bases had no gene match. The CDR3 sequence: CASGLAHSYEQYF. CDR3 DNA sequence: TGTGCCAGCGGACTAGCGCACTCCTACGAGCAGTACTTC.

The chain links TRBV18 to TRBJ2-3, with D perhaps TRBD1 (5 bases). V was clipped by 2 bases and J by 1 base, with 7 bases between them. This CDR3 comprises 14 residues. Germline V CDR1 and CDR2: KGHSH, LQKENI. The CDR3 region has the DNA TGTGCCAGCTCACCATTACAGGGCACAGATACGCAGTATTTT. It yields the protein CASSPLQGTDTQYF.

V gene TRBV15 combines with J gene TRBJ1-2; D is perhaps TRBD1 (5 bases). V lost 0 bases to trimming and J lost 8 bases, with 10 bases between them. Germline CDR1 is LNHNV and CDR2 is YYDKDF (reference sequence). CDR3 size: 13 residues. The CDR3 nucleotides are TGTGCCACCAGCAGAGATCCAGGGTACGGCTACACCTTC. Translating it yields CATSRDPGYGYTF.

This chain joins TRBV4-2 and TRBJ1-5, with no clear D. This CDR3 spans 15 amino acids. CDR1 and CDR2 from the germline V gene are LGHNA and YNFKEQ. Trimming removed 0 bases from V and 4 bases from J, with 10 bases in between. CDR3 loop: CASSQDGSENQPQHF. In DNA, the CDR3 is TGTGCCAGCAGCCAAGATGGGAGCGAGAATCAGCCCCAGCATTTT.

This clone was recorded a few times. The rearrangement joins TRBV28 to TRBJ2-5; 7 bases line up with TRBD2. Germline assignment: CDR1 MDHEN and CDR2 SYDVKM. J lost 5 bases, V lost 6 bases, and 15 bases had no gene match. The CDR3 is made up of 16 amino acids. The CDR3 DNA reads as TGTGCCAGCAGCCCACTGGGGTATGGGGGAGGGGAGACCCAGTACTTC. Its translation is CASSPLGYGGGETQYF.

This chain connects TRBV2 to TRBJ2-3; 9 bases fit TRBD1. The CDR3 is 15 residues long. Germline CDR1 reads SNHLY; CDR2 reads FYNNEI. J lost 4 bases, V lost 2 bases, and 4 bases had no gene match. The CDR3 DNA reads TGTGCCAGCAGTGAACCGACAGGGGGGGCAGATACGCAGTATTTT. The encoded protein is CASSEPTGGADTQYF.

A single count supports this clone. The genes are TRBV5-1 and TRBJ1-1; no reliable D call. This CDR3 has 15 residues. Per the germline V gene, CDR1 is SGHRS and CDR2 is YFSETQ. V was clipped by 0 bases and J by 0 bases, with 9 bases between them. CDR3: CASSLASDMNTEAFF. The CDR3 coding sequence is TGCGCCAGCAGCTTGGCGTCCGACATGAACACTGAAGCTTTCTTT. The complete variable domain, with remaining parts taken from reference TRBV5-1 and TRBJ1-1, reads KAGVTQTPRYLIKTRGQQVTLSCSPISGHRSVSWYQQTPGQGLQFLFEYFSETQRNKGNFPGRFSGRQFSNSRSEMNVSTLELGDSALYLCASSLASDMNTEAFFGQGTRLTVV.

The rearrangement joins TRBV29-1 to TRBJ2-1; D perhaps matches TRBD1 (6 bases). CDR3 length: 12 amino acids. V shed 5 bases and J shed 9 bases, with 14 bases lying between them. Germline-derived CDR1 and CDR2 are SQVTM and ANQGSEA. The CDR3 spells CSVKGGAVEQFF. The DNA for the CDR3 is TGCAGCGTTAAAGGGGGAGCCGTTGAGCAGTTCTTC.

The genes are TRBV4-2 and TRBJ2-2; TRBD2 is a possible D gene (6 bases). From germline, CDR1 is LGHNA and CDR2 YNFKEQ. V was clipped by 0 bases and J by 1 base, with 12 bases between them. The CDR3 consists of 17 residues. CDR3 sequence: CASSQDRERVNTGELFF. CDR3 coding DNA: TGTGCCAGCAGCCAAGATCGTGAGCGGGTGAACACCGGGGAGCTGTTTTTT.

CDR3 sequence (DNA): TGCAGCGTTCTAAATCCCGGGACAGCCTCCTACGAGCAGTACTTC. This sequence encodes CSVLNPGTASYEQYF. The V call is TRBV29-1, the J call TRBJ2-7; TRBD1 matches at 7 bases. Germline CDR1 SQVTM, CDR2 ANQGSEA. V shed 5 bases and J 0 bases; nucleotides not matched to a gene: 10. This CDR3 region has 15 residues.

The chain is built from TRBV5-1 and TRBJ1-2; possible D gene TRBD1, 6 bases. The germline CDR1 and CDR2 sequences are SGHRS and YFSETQ. The V gene lost 0 bases and the J gene lost 5 bases, with 8 bases spanning the gap. The CDR3 is made up of 13 amino acids. The CDR3, as DNA: TGCGCCAGCAGCTTGGACAGGGAATATGGCTACACCTTC. Protein product: CASSLDREYGYTF.

This chain joins TRBV7-9 and TRBJ1-1; D not certain. V was cut by 0 bases and J by 7 bases, with 12 bases left in between. Germline assignment: CDR1 SEHNR and CDR2 FQNEAQ (reference sequence). The CDR3 spans 14 residues. CDR3 DNA: TGTGCCAGCAGCTTAGCGGGCAGAAAAGATGAAGCTTTCTTT. As protein: CASSLAGRKDEAFF.

CDR3 in amino acids: CASSLWGPQGNQPQHF. The CDR3 DNA sequence: TGTGCCAGCAGCCTCTGGGGACCTCAGGGGAATCAGCCCCAGCATTTT. The chain has TRBV28 and TRBJ1-5, with D maybe TRBD1 (6 bases). In germline, CDR1 is MDHEN, CDR2 SYDVKM. The CDR3 contains 16 residues. Deletions cut 6 bases from V and 4 bases from J, with 19 bases between.

The J gene is TRBJ2-5, the V gene TRBV7-8; 12 nucleotides agree with TRBD2. The trim removed 2 bases at V and 5 bases at J, leaving 9 bases unmatched. Germline CDR1 reads SGHVS; CDR2 reads FQNEAQ. The length of the CDR3 is 17 residues. For the CDR3, the DNA is TGTGCCAGCAGCTTAAAGGGCCTAGCGGGAGGGCCGGAGACCCAGTACTTC. Protein: CASSLKGLAGGPETQYF.

This sequence joins TRBV5-1 and TRBJ2-2; 8 nucleotides align to TRBD2. The CDR3 extends over 16 amino acids. Trimming took 0 bases from V and 5 from J; bases not matched to a gene: 6. The germline gives CDR1 SGHRS, CDR2 YFSETQ. This CDR3 reads CASSLVLAGSTGELFF. The CDR3 DNA sequence: TGCGCCAGCAGCTTGGTGTTAGCGGGGTCGACCGGGGAGCTGTTTTTT.

The gene calls are TRBV4-1 and TRBJ2-1, with 7 bases lining up with TRBD1. The germline CDR1 and CDR2 sequences are MGHRA and YSYEKL. The length of the CDR3 is 15 residues. With 5 bases clipped from V and 3 bases from J, the junction kept 7 bases outside the gene matches. CDR3 sequence: CASSIARDSYNEQFF. In nucleotides, the CDR3 is TGCGCCAGCAGCATCGCCCGGGACAGCTACAATGAGCAGTTCTTC.

This chain links TRBV27 with TRBJ1-3, with a possible D match to TRBD1 (6 bases). The CDR3 loop spans 14 amino acids. Trimming removed 4 bases at V and 1 base at J, with 8 bases between. Per the germline V gene, CDR1 is MNHEY and CDR2 is SMNVEV (reference sequence). The CDR3 loop is CASSSTGSGNTIYF. The CDR3, as DNA: TGTGCCAGCAGTTCCACAGGGTCTGGAAACACCATATATTTT.